This entry features one TCR beta chain sequence. The antigen is unknown. This sample was taken from a study of OX40 agonist ivuxolimab in advanced cancers. TCRdb's table, derived via immunoSEQ multiplex PCR, lists solely in-frame clones and lacks some. The sample has about 48,000 clones, 83% seen once. Study-level points and caveats: Dosing at 0.1 to 3.0 mg/kg was accompanied by clonal expansion of CD4+ and CD8+ blood T cells by week 6.

This sequence was found in an adult with an advanced solid tumor such as melanoma, head and neck, liver or kidney cancer. The specimen was CD4+ or CD8+ T cells sorted from blood, collected in a trial of the OX40 agonist ivuxolimab.

For the CDR3, the DNA is TGTGCCAGCAGCGGAGACCCGAAGGGACTAGCGGGGAACAATGAGCAGTTCTTC. Its protein is CASSGDPKGLAGNNEQFF. The rearrangement uses TRBV9 and TRBJ2-1; 13 nucleotides agree with TRBD2. The germline gives CDR1 SGDLS, CDR2 YYNGEE. Trimming took 3 bases from V and 5 from J; bases not matched to a gene: 11. This CDR3 has 18 residues. The entire variable domain, with the rest obtained from reference TRBV9 and TRBJ2-1, is as follows: DSGVTQTPKHLITATGQRVTLRCSPRSGDLSVYWYQQSLDQGLQFLIQYYNGEERAKGNILERFSAQQFPDLHSELNLSSLELGDSALYFCASSGDPKGLAGNNEQFFGPGTRLTVL.